The clone carrying this T cell receptor (beta chain) was seen repeatedly, ten times or more. As yet, its antigen is unknown. The bulk TCR libraries were made with methods described before and with listed TCR primers. Each CDR3 protein is one row after TCRdb ran MiXCR on the PCR reads. This sample has over 550,000 distinct CDR3 sequences, with 25% found just once. This sample stems from a study of molecular identifiers for immune sequencing clone quantification. Overall study context: Replicate experiments took RNA from 20,000 or 100,000 naive CD8 cells, divided it five ways and sequenced four. Study-wide results and limits: Among effectors, clones above 20 RNA copies held over 99% of molecules; among naive cells, under 1%.

Material for sequencing was naive CD8+ T cells from blood, with Jurkat cell RNA spiked in. Subset specified: FACS-sorted CD8+CD4-CCR7+CD45RA+ naive T cells. The TCR originated in a human donor in good health. Some libraries in this study had Jurkat cell RNA spiked in.

For the CDR3, the DNA is TGCAGCGTACTCGTGACAGGGGGCGTCTCCTACGAGCAGTACTTC. Protein: CSVLVTGGVSYEQYF. The chain is built from TRBV29-1 and TRBJ2-7; 10 bases are shared with TRBD1. J gave up 0 bases and V 6 bases, and 8 bases lay outside the gene matches. The CDR3 covers 15 residues. Germline-derived CDR1 and CDR2 are SQVTM and ANQGSEA.